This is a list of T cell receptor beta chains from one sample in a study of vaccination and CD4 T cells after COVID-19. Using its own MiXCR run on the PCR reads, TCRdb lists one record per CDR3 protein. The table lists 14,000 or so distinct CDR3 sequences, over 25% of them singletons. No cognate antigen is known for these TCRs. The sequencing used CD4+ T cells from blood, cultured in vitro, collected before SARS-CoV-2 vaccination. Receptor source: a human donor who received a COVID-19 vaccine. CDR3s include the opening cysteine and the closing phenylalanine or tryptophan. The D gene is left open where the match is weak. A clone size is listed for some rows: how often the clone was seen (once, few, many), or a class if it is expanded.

CDR3aa: CASSWTKEGGYKYQETQYF
CDR3nt: TGTGCCAGCAGCTGGACTAAGGAGGGTGGTTACAAGTACCAAGAGACCCAGTACTTC
v_gene: TRBV5-6
abundance: .
j_gene: TRBJ2-5
d_gene: .

CDR3aa: CSAPGLAGGKDTQYF
CDR3nt: TGCAGTGCACCGGGACTAGCGGGGGGTAAGGATACGCAGTATTTT
v_gene: TRBV20-1
abundance: .
j_gene: TRBJ2-3
d_gene: TRBD2

CDR3aa: CASSPRQGPTTEAFF
CDR3nt: TGTGCCAGCAGCCCCCGACAGGGGCCTACCACTGAAGCTTTCTTT
v_gene: TRBV11-3
abundance: .
j_gene: TRBJ1-1
d_gene: TRBD1

CDR3aa: CASSRDRGINGYTF
CDR3nt: TGTGCCAGCAGCCGGGACAGGGGAATTAATGGCTACACCTTC
v_gene: TRBV5-4
abundance: .
j_gene: TRBJ1-2
d_gene: TRBD1

CDR3aa: CAWSADRLNTEAFF
CDR3nt: TGTGCCTGGAGTGCGGACAGGCTGAACACTGAAGCTTTCTTT
v_gene: TRBV30
abundance: .
j_gene: TRBJ1-1
d_gene: TRBD1

CDR3aa: CATSNRGTYNEQFF
CDR3nt: TGTGCCACCAGCAACAGGGGGACCTACAATGAGCAGTTCTTC
v_gene: TRBV15
abundance: few
j_gene: TRBJ2-1
d_gene: TRBD1

CDR3aa: CASRSGGVSHEQYF
CDR3nt: TGTGCCAGCCGGAGCGGGGGGGTGTCCCACGAGCAGTACTTC
v_gene: TRBV12-3/TRBV12-4
abundance: .
j_gene: TRBJ2-7
d_gene: TRBD2

CDR3aa: CASTGRPGFSYEQYF
CDR3nt: TGTGCCAGCACCGGACGGCCGGGATTCTCCTACGAGCAGTACTTC
v_gene: TRBV6-1
abundance: .
j_gene: TRBJ2-7
d_gene: .

CDR3aa: CASARGRAYEQYF
CDR3nt: TGTGCCAGCGCGAGGGGCAGGGCCTACGAGCAGTACTTC
v_gene: TRBV19
abundance: .
j_gene: TRBJ2-7
d_gene: .

CDR3aa: CASSEISGSYEQYF
CDR3nt: TGTGCCAGCAGTGAGATCTCCGGATCCTACGAGCAGTACTTC
v_gene: TRBV2
abundance: few
j_gene: TRBJ2-7
d_gene: .

CDR3aa: CASTLAGGETQYF
CDR3nt: TGTGCCAGCACCTTAGCGGGGGGTGAGACCCAGTACTTC
v_gene: TRBV28
abundance: few
j_gene: TRBJ2-5
d_gene: TRBD2

CDR3aa: CASNKGLALTDTQYF
CDR3nt: TGTGCCAGCAACAAAGGACTAGCCCTCACAGATACGCAGTATTTT
v_gene: TRBV3-1
abundance: .
j_gene: TRBJ2-3
d_gene: TRBD2

CDR3aa: CASTFTFF
CDR3nt: TGCGCCAGCACCTTTACTTTCTTT
v_gene: TRBV5-1
abundance: .
j_gene: TRBJ1-1
d_gene: .

CDR3aa: CSARRDGSDTQYF
CDR3nt: TGCAGTGCTAGACGAGACGGATCAGATACGCAGTATTTT
v_gene: TRBV20-1
abundance: .
j_gene: TRBJ2-3
d_gene: .

CDR3aa: CSAYGANTGELFF
CDR3nt: TGCAGTGCATATGGGGCTAACACCGGGGAGCTGTTTTTT
v_gene: TRBV20-1
abundance: few
j_gene: TRBJ2-2
d_gene: .

CDR3aa: CASSLGGAGNTIYF
CDR3nt: TGTGCCAGCAGCTTAGGTGGGGCTGGAAACACCATATATTTT
v_gene: TRBV7-2
abundance: .
j_gene: TRBJ1-3
d_gene: .

CDR3aa: CASRKGSQPQHF
CDR3nt: TGCGCCAGCAGAAAGGGGAGCCAGCCCCAGCATTTT
v_gene: TRBV5-1
abundance: .
j_gene: TRBJ1-5
d_gene: .

CDR3aa: CASSLLNYGYTF
CDR3nt: TGTGCCAGCAGTTTACTGAACTATGGCTACACCTTC
v_gene: TRBV12-3/TRBV12-4
abundance: few
j_gene: TRBJ1-2
d_gene: .

CDR3aa: CASSNRDRGYEQYF
CDR3nt: TGTGCCAGCAGCAACCGGGACAGGGGGTACGAGCAGTACTTC
v_gene: TRBV21-1
abundance: few
j_gene: TRBJ2-7
d_gene: .

CDR3aa: CASSLGFGAYNSPLHF
CDR3nt: TGTGCCAGCAGCTTAGGCTTTGGGGCGTATAATTCACCCCTCCACTTT
v_gene: TRBV5-4
abundance: .
j_gene: TRBJ1-6
d_gene: .

CDR3aa: CASSYTGGTEAFF
CDR3nt: TGTGCCAGCAGTTACACGGGTGGCACTGAAGCTTTCTTT
v_gene: TRBV6-2/TRBV6-3
abundance: .
j_gene: TRBJ1-1
d_gene: .

CDR3aa: CASSQQGRKDYGYTF
CDR3nt: TGTGCCAGCAGCCAACAGGGGCGAAAGGACTATGGCTACACCTTC
v_gene: TRBV3-1
abundance: .
j_gene: TRBJ1-2
d_gene: .

CDR3aa: CATVRSGTENIQYF
CDR3nt: TGTGCCACCGTGAGATCGGGTACCGAAAACATTCAGTACTTC
v_gene: TRBV12-3/TRBV12-4
abundance: .
j_gene: TRBJ2-4
d_gene: .

CDR3aa: CASSLNGDSPLHF
CDR3nt: TGTGCCAGCAGCTTGAATGGAGATTCACCCCTCCACTTT
v_gene: TRBV11-1
abundance: .
j_gene: TRBJ1-6
d_gene: .

CDR3aa: CASTGIDYGYTF
CDR3nt: TGTGCCAGCACGGGGATAGACTATGGCTACACCTTC
v_gene: TRBV2
abundance: few
j_gene: TRBJ1-2
d_gene: .

CDR3aa: CASSPHTVIVAEAFF
CDR3nt: TGTGCCAGCAGTCCCCACACGGTCATAGTCGCTGAAGCTTTCTTT
v_gene: TRBV12-3/TRBV12-4
abundance: .
j_gene: TRBJ1-1
d_gene: .

CDR3aa: CATSRDLGGYEQYF
CDR3nt: TGTGCCACCAGCAGAGACCTCGGGGGCTACGAGCAGTACTTC
v_gene: TRBV15
abundance: few
j_gene: TRBJ2-7
d_gene: .

CDR3aa: CSGQGALGNQPQHF
CDR3nt: TGCAGTGGTCAGGGGGCTCTGGGCAATCAGCCCCAGCATTTT
v_gene: TRBV20-1
abundance: .
j_gene: TRBJ1-5
d_gene: TRBD1

CDR3aa: CASSLANWGAGEAFF
CDR3nt: TGTGCCAGCAGCTTAGCGAATTGGGGGGCGGGTGAAGCTTTCTTT
v_gene: TRBV7-8
abundance: few
j_gene: TRBJ1-1
d_gene: .

CDR3aa: CASSQVTGASTDTQYF
CDR3nt: TGTGCCAGCAGCCAAGTAACAGGGGCTAGCACAGATACGCAGTATTTT
v_gene: TRBV5-4
abundance: few
j_gene: TRBJ2-3
d_gene: TRBD1

CDR3aa: CASSLMRTGTEAFF
CDR3nt: TGTGCCAGCAGTTTAATGCGTACGGGAACTGAAGCTTTCTTT
v_gene: TRBV12-3/TRBV12-4
abundance: .
j_gene: TRBJ1-1
d_gene: .

CDR3aa: CSAGSNYGYTF
CDR3nt: TGCAGTGCAGGGTCTAACTATGGCTACACCTTC
v_gene: TRBV29-1
abundance: few
j_gene: TRBJ1-2
d_gene: .

CDR3aa: CASSWGLVGKEQFF
CDR3nt: TGTGCCAGCAGCTGGGGACTAGTGGGTAAGGAGCAGTTCTTC
v_gene: TRBV11-1
abundance: .
j_gene: TRBJ2-1
d_gene: TRBD2

CDR3aa: CASSLQGSYEQYF
CDR3nt: TGTGCCAGCAGCCTCCAGGGTTCCTACGAGCAGTACTTC
v_gene: TRBV12-3/TRBV12-4
abundance: .
j_gene: TRBJ2-7
d_gene: .

CDR3aa: CASSGYPGQGETQYF
CDR3nt: TGTGCCAGCAGTGGGTATCCGGGACAGGGGGAGACCCAGTACTTC
v_gene: TRBV6-1
abundance: .
j_gene: TRBJ2-5
d_gene: TRBD1